The 22 T cell receptor beta chains below all came from one sample that was sequenced in a study of monozygotic twins with inflammatory bowel disease. TCRdb processed the 5' RACE reads again and assigns one entry to each CDR3 protein, with no DNA. The listing contains a few hundred thousand distinct CDR3 sequences. The sample consisted of blood. All receptors derive from a human donor with ulcerative colitis or Crohn's disease, or a healthy co-twin of an affected twin (not recorded which).

V and J are TRBV5-1 and TRBJ1-5; without DNA, the TCRdb call of TRBD1 cannot be checked. This CDR3 has 14 residues. Germline V gene sequence: CDR1 SGHRS, CDR2 YFSETQ. CDR3: CASSLAGGGVPQHF.

The chain uses TRBV20-1 and TRBJ2-5; TCRdb's D call, TRBD1, is unchecked because there is no DNA. Germline V gene data show CDR1 as DFQATT and CDR2 as SNEGSKA (reference sequence). The CDR3 length is 16 residues. This CDR3 reads CSARDPLAGAQETQYF.

The chain couples TRBV3-1 to TRBJ2-1; the D gene TCRdb calls, TRBD2, cannot be checked with no DNA. This CDR3 comprises 19 residues. In germline, CDR1 is LGHDT, CDR2 YNNKEL (reference sequence). The CDR3 protein is CASSQDGESPGLGFTEQFF.

The chain carries TRBV7-3 and TRBJ2-7; the D gene TCRdb calls, TRBD1, cannot be checked with no DNA. The CDR3 runs 13 residues. Per the germline V gene, CDR1 is SGHTA and CDR2 is FQGTGA. The CDR3: CASSPGAGNEQYF.

The chain has TRBV12-3 or TRBV12-4 and TRBJ2-5; with no DNA, the TCRdb D assignment of TRBD1 cannot be verified. The CDR3 covers 14 residues. CDR3 sequence: CASSLRDRRETQYF.

V usage is TRBV7-2 and J usage is TRBJ1-6; TCRdb's D gene call, TRBD1, goes unchecked for lack of DNA. The germline CDR1 and CDR2 sequences are SGHTA and FQGNSA. CDR3 length: 13 amino acids. The CDR3 region is CASARSRESPLHF.

The chain is built from TRBV20-1 and TRBJ2-5; TCRdb indicates TRBD2, and absent DNA this call remains unverified. CDR3 length: 14 amino acids. The germline CDR1 and CDR2 sequences are DFQATT and SNEGSKA (reference sequence). The CDR3 protein is CSAHSGVLQETQYF.

The chain recombines TRBV6-6 with TRBJ1-2; the D call from TCRdb, TRBD1, cannot be confirmed without DNA. Germline CDR1 MNHNY, CDR2 SVGAGI (reference sequence). The CDR3 has 12 residues. This CDR3 is CASGQGNYGYTF.

This chain links TRBV18 with TRBJ1-1. The CDR3 runs to 12 residues. From germline, CDR1 is KGHSH and CDR2 LQKENI. CDR3 sequence reads: CASSLHNTEAFF.

The chain recombines TRBV7-6 with TRBJ2-1; TCRdb designates TRBD1, a call that cannot be tested without DNA. The germline CDR1 and CDR2 sequences are SGHVS and FNYEAQ. The CDR3 extends over 16 amino acids. The CDR3 region is CASSPQHTVALNEQFF.

V is TRBV21-1 and J is TRBJ1-6; TCRdb selects TRBD1, and the lack of DNA leaves this call unchecked. TRBV21-1 is labeled a pseudogene. The CDR3 totals 16 residues. The CDR3 here is CASSITDRVKASPLHF.

The rearrangement uses TRBV12-3 or TRBV12-4 and TRBJ2-7; with no DNA, the TCRdb D assignment of TRBD1 cannot be verified. The CDR3 runs 14 residues. CDR3: CASSRDREKYEQYF.

The chain combines TRBV12-3 or TRBV12-4 with TRBJ2-1; the TCRdb D gene call, TRBD1, has no DNA to confirm it. This CDR3 region has 11 residues. CDR3 amino acids: CASSYQGSSFF.

CDR3 sequence reads: CASSSARASGANVLTF. The V and J genes are TRBV6-2 or TRBV6-3 and TRBJ2-6; no DNA is available, so the TRBD1 call from TCRdb remains unchecked. The CDR3 runs 16 residues. CDR1 and CDR2 (germline): MNHEY, SVGEGT.

This sequence joins TRBV7-6 and TRBJ1-2. Germline CDR1 SGHVS, CDR2 FNYEAQ. This CDR3 has 15 amino acids. The CDR3 reads CASSLERAGSYGYTF.

The chain links TRBV4-3 to TRBJ1-4. Germline V gene lookup returns CDR1 LGHNA and CDR2 YSLEER. The CDR3 has 15 residues. CDR3 loop: CASSQDLLRSEKLFF.

The CDR3 region is CASSPFQEYNEQFF. The chain couples TRBV18 to TRBJ2-1. The germline CDR1 and CDR2 sequences are KGHSH and LQKENI. The CDR3 spans 14 residues. The full variable domain, in which reference TRBV18 and TRBJ2-1 provide the parts outside the CDR3, is NAGVMQNPRHLVRRRGQEARLRCSPMKGHSHVYWYRQLPEEGLKFMVYLQKENIIDESGMPKERFSAEFPKEGPSILRIQQVVRGDSAAYFCASSPFQEYNEQFFGPGTRLTVL.

The genes are TRBV29-1 and TRBJ1-2; TCRdb's D call of TRBD1 is untestable without DNA. CDR1 SQVTM and CDR2 ANQGSEA come from the germline V gene. The CDR3 is made up of 14 amino acids. The CDR3 protein is CSVGRSQGAGGYTF.

This chain connects TRBV9 to TRBJ2-6. This CDR3 is 15 amino acids long. CDR1 is SGDLS and CDR2 is YYNGEE in the germline V gene. The chain's CDR3 is CASSVSTSGANVLTF.

The chain uses TRBV7-9 and TRBJ2-7; TCRdb selects TRBD1, and the lack of DNA leaves this call unchecked. Germline V gene sequence: CDR1 SEHNR, CDR2 FQNEAQ (reference sequence). There are 17 residues in the CDR3. This CDR3 reads CASSLGLDRGLPYEQYF.

The chain is built from TRBV4-2 and TRBJ2-7; TCRdb designates TRBD1, a call that cannot be tested without DNA. The CDR3 sequence is 14 residues long. The germline V gene has CDR1 LGHNA and CDR2 YNFKEQ. CDR3 amino acids: CASSQGGGSYEQYF.

This sequence joins TRBV18 and TRBJ1-4; the D call from TCRdb, TRBD1, cannot be confirmed without DNA. CDR3 length: 17 residues. Per the germline V gene, CDR1 is KGHSH and CDR2 is LQKENI. The CDR3 is CASSPPISSAPYEKLFF.